This paragraph covers one T cell receptor (beta chain) sequence. This sample stems from a study of radiotherapy plus CTLA-4 blockade in lung cancer. The wider study: For about 19% of patients, objective responses occurred, and about 30% had disease control.

Profiled with immunoSEQ multiplex PCR; TCRdb holds only in-frame clones, not every one. Among 81,000 or so clones listed, more than 60% were seen once. The sequencing used peripheral blood, collected from a patient treated with radiotherapy plus ipilimumab. The source of this sequence is a human donor with non-small cell lung cancer whose response to radiotherapy plus ipilimumab could not be evaluated. Some clones in this sample may be carry-over from other donors' samples.

CDR3 bases: TGTGCCAGCTCACCAGGGACTGGCAATTTGAAGCCCCAGCATTTT. The encoded protein is CASSPGTGNLKPQHF. The chain is built from TRBV18 and TRBJ1-5, with D possibly TRBD1 on 5 matching bases. The CDR3 is 15 residues long. The V and J ends lost 2 bases and 8 bases respectively, with 16 bases between them. Germline CDR1 is KGHSH and CDR2 is LQKENI.